These 8 T cell receptor beta chains were all obtained from the same sample, sequenced in a study of cytomegalovirus exposure and HLA in healthy donors. PCR involved 60 Vbeta and 13 Jbeta primers. Here immunoSEQ multiplex PCR was the method, and the copy in TCRdb shows in-frame clones only, minus some. Of about 270,000 clones listed, under 80% are singletons. Sequenced material: PBMCs. These TCRs come from a female donor in good health and CMV-seronegative.

With regard to this clone: Sequence at one end of the junction differs from germline and may be a read error. Distinct nucleotide sequences in the sample also encode this CDR3. J is TRBJ2-1 and V is TRBV7-9, with 12 positions matching TRBD2. In germline, CDR1 is SEHNR, CDR2 FQNEAQ (reference sequence). The CDR3 is made up of 13 amino acids. CDR3 region: CASSLAGGNEQFF. The CDR3 DNA is TGTGCCAGCAGCCTAGCGGGGGGGAATGAGCAGTTCTTC.

About this clone: Lacking the conserved final phenylalanine or tryptophan, this CDR3 likely reflects a read error. It is unclear where the CDR3 begins or ends on the DNA, so no DNA is shown, and the CDR3 is as TCRdb lists it. This rearrangement joins TRBV28 to TRBJ2-7; TRBD1, as called in the table, went unchecked against the DNA. Germline V gene sequence: CDR1 MDHEN, CDR2 SYDVKM. From its first to its last residue, the CDR3 has 11 amino acids. This CDR3 is CASSSDREASY.

The chain has TRBV11-2 and TRBJ2-3; perhaps TRBD2 as D (5 bases). V was cut by 3 bases and J by 3 bases, with 10 bases left in between. The CDR3 consists of 14 residues. CDR1 is SGHAT, CDR2 FQNNGV, per germline. The CDR3 bases are TGTGCCAGCAGCTTGAGGGAGCAAACAGATACGCAGTATTTT. Translating gives CASSLREQTDTQYF.

This chain joins TRBV29-1 and TRBJ2-7, with D possibly being TRBD2 (5 bases). CDR3 length: 14 amino acids. Trimming removed 1 base from V and 4 bases from J, with 14 bases in between. Germline CDR1 reads SQVTM; CDR2 reads ANQGSEA. The CDR3 reads CSVEGRSGSYEQYF. The CDR3 region has the DNA TGCAGCGTTGAAGGGAGGTCGGGAAGTTACGAGCAGTACTTC.

The chain carries TRBV7-9 and TRBJ1-3, with 8 nucleotides matching TRBD1. This CDR3 is 16 amino acids long. Germline CDR1 and CDR2: SEHNR and FQNEAQ (reference sequence). Losses at the gene ends were 5 bases for V and 0 bases for J; bases not matched to a gene: 6. This CDR3 is CASSGQTGDSGNTIYF. Here the CDR3 DNA reads TGTGCCAGCAGCGGTCAGACAGGGGACTCTGGAAACACCATATATTTT.

This chain uses TRBV6-6 with TRBJ2-3, with 8 positions matching TRBD2. With 0 bases clipped from V and 3 bases from J, the junction kept 2 bases outside the gene matches. Germline values: CDR1 MNHNY, CDR2 SVGAGI (reference sequence). The length of the CDR3 is 15 residues. CDR3 DNA sequence: TGTGCCAGCAGTTACTCTAGCGGGAAGACAGATACGCAGTATTTT. This codes for CASSYSSGKTDTQYF.

The rearrangement uses TRBV19 and TRBJ2-7, with 7 bases lining up with TRBD2. V shed 4 bases, J shed 2 bases, and the junction held 11 bases outside the gene matches. Germline CDR1 LNHDA, CDR2 SQIVND (reference sequence). The CDR3 totals 16 residues. Here the CDR3 reads CASSKLAGVKAYEQYF. The CDR3 nucleotides read TGTGCCAGTAGTAAATTGGCGGGAGTGAAAGCCTACGAGCAGTACTTC. The variable domain in full, completed from reference TRBV19 and TRBJ2-7, reads DGGITQSPKYLFRKEGQNVTLSCEQNLNHDAMYWYRQDPGQGLRLIYYSQIVNDFQKGDIAEGYSVSREKKESFPLTVTSAQKNPTAFYLCASSKLAGVKAYEQYFGPGTRLTVT.

This clone was recorded only once. This chain connects TRBV4-1 to TRBJ1-1; D is perhaps TRBD1 (5 bases). The CDR3 covers 17 residues. V was trimmed by 1 base and J by 0 bases, leaving 15 bases between them. Germline V gene data show CDR1 as MGHRA and CDR2 as YSYEKL. As DNA, the CDR3 is TGCGCCAGCAGCCAAGGCACGGGGGTTAGGATGAACACTGAAGCTTTCTTT. Its protein is CASSQGTGVRMNTEAFF.